This entry lists 31 T cell receptor beta chains sequenced from one sample in a study of blood T cells in healthy people across ages. Combining a sample-barcoded 5' primer with a J-beta primer mix, a second PCR ran for about 7 to 12 cycles. Using its own MiXCR run on the 5' RACE reads, TCRdb lists one record per CDR3 protein. The table includes more than 1.4 million distinct CDR3 sequences, approximately 42% detected once. The sample consisted of blood. The receptors shown here come from a woman aged 18-29 years in good health.

The rearrangement links TRBV4-1 to TRBJ2-1; D not resolved. Trimming shortened V by 0 bases and J by 10 bases, and 13 bases separated the two germline ends. This CDR3 region has 14 residues. Germline assignment: CDR1 MGHRA and CDR2 YSYEKL. The CDR3 DNA sequence: TGCGCCAGCAGCCAAGATCCAGGCCGAGACGAGCAGTTCTTC. Translating it yields CASSQDPGRDEQFF.

Here the CDR3 DNA reads TGTGCCAGCAGCTACAGGGGGCGGAACGGAGACGAGCAGTACTTC. Translation: CASSYRGRNGDEQYF. This sequence joins TRBV7-2 and TRBJ2-7; 9 nucleotides agree with TRBD1. Looked up from germline, CDR1 is SGHTA and CDR2 is FQGNSA. The CDR3 runs to 15 residues. The V and J ends lost 4 bases and 5 bases, in that order; junction bases with no gene match: 9.

This clonotype was counted between two and nine times. CDR3 DNA: TGTGCCAGCAGCAAAAGAGGAAACCGGGGACTAGCGGGAGTCAATGAGCAGTTCTTC. Residues: CASSKRGNRGLAGVNEQFF. V and J are TRBV21-1 and TRBJ2-1; the DNA was not used to check the table's D call, TRBD2. TRBV21-1 is an annotated pseudogene. CDR3 size: 19 residues.

As to this clonotype: At one of its ends the junction is not consistent with the germline gene, which may arise from a read error. CDR3 sequence reads: CTSRALQETQYF. CDR3 bases: TGTACCAGCAGGGCCTTACAAGAGACCCAGTACTTC. The J gene is TRBJ2-5, the V gene TRBV6-6, with D possibly TRBD1 on 5 matching bases. CDR1 and CDR2 from the germline V gene are MNHNY and SVGAGI (reference sequence). This CDR3 is built from 12 residues.

The chain uses TRBV4-1 and TRBJ2-1; TRBD2 is a possible D gene (6 bases). The V and J ends lost 1 base and 9 bases respectively, with 19 bases between them. CDR1 MGHRA and CDR2 YSYEKL come from the germline V gene. The CDR3 contains 16 residues. The CDR3 region is CASSQAGGPTGGEQFF. The CDR3 DNA is TGCGCCAGCAGCCAAGCCGGAGGGCCAACGGGTGGTGAGCAGTTCTTC.

The chain has TRBV28 and TRBJ1-3; D is possibly TRBD1 (6 bases). Trimming shortened V by 2 bases and J by 0 bases, and 14 bases separated the two germline ends. The V gene's germline CDR1 is MDHEN and CDR2 SYDVKM. The CDR3 length is 17 residues. The CDR3 DNA is TGTGCCAGCAGTTTAAGTAAGGGGGATCCCTCTGGAAACACCATATATTTT. This encodes CASSLSKGDPSGNTIYF.

This clonotype was observed a few times. The rearrangement joins TRBV28 to TRBJ2-7; 11 bases are shared with TRBD1. Germline assignment: CDR1 MDHEN and CDR2 SYDVKM. The V segment lost 6 bases and the J segment 4 bases; nucleotides outside the gene matches: 5. This CDR3 has 14 residues. CDR3 nucleotides: TGTGCCAGCAGGCAGGGACAGGGGGTGTACGAGCAGTACTTC. Protein: CASRQGQGVYEQYF.

V and J are TRBV18 and TRBJ2-3; D is uncertain. The CDR3 is made up of 16 amino acids. CDR1 and CDR2 from the germline V gene are KGHSH and LQKENI. The ends were cut back, 0 bases at V and 2 bases at J, with 12 bases in the middle. The CDR3, as DNA: TGTGCCAGCTCACCACCCTCAGGAGCCCCCACAGATACGCAGTATTTT. Translating gives CASSPPSGAPTDTQYF. Based on the CDR3 plus reference TRBV18 and TRBJ2-3, the full variable domain is NAGVMQNPRHLVRRRGQEARLRCSPMKGHSHVYWYRQLPEEGLKFMVYLQKENIIDESGMPKERFSAEFPKEGPSILRIQQVVRGDSAAYFCASSPPSGAPTDTQYFGPGTRLTVL.

The V and J genes are TRBV12-3 or TRBV12-4 and TRBJ1-3; 9 bases align to TRBD1. The CDR3 covers 13 residues. The junction had 3 bases not matched to a gene; V was cut back by 6 bases and J by 6 bases. CDR3 DNA: TGTGCCAGCAGCCGGGACAGGGTAAACACCATATATTTT. Its translation: CASSRDRVNTIYF.

The V call is TRBV5-6, the J call TRBJ1-5; TRBD1 might be the D (6 bases). The CDR3 contains 15 residues. V was cut by 1 base and J by 3 bases, with 11 bases left in between. The V gene's germline CDR1 is SGHDT and CDR2 YYEEEE. The CDR3, as DNA: TGTGCCAGCAGCTTGAGGCAGGGGAACAATCAGCCCCAGCATTTT. Its protein is CASSLRQGNNQPQHF.

The rearrangement links TRBV7-9 to TRBJ2-5, with D unresolved. The closer fit of TRBJ2-7 to the DNA end suggests the J call may be wrong. The CDR3 covers 14 residues. Germline assignment: CDR1 SEHNR and CDR2 FQNEAQ (reference sequence). The CDR3 is CASTYTTGRREQYF. CDR3 coding DNA: TGTGCCAGCACCTACACCACCGGACGGCGCGAGCAGTACTTC.

In its sample, this clonotype was seen a few times. The chain joins TRBV20-1 to TRBJ2-7, with D unresolved. Germline V gene data show CDR1 as DFQATT and CDR2 as SNEGSKA (reference sequence). This CDR3 spans 13 amino acids. V was clipped by 5 bases and J by 4 bases, with 15 bases between them. DNA for the CDR3: TGCAGTGCTCCCAGAGGCATAAGGTACGAGCAGTACTTC. Translating it yields CSAPRGIRYEQYF.

The chain employs TRBV6-2 or TRBV6-3 and TRBJ2-1; no clear D. CDR1 and CDR2 from the germline V gene are MNHEY and SVGEGT. V dropped 6 bases and J dropped 4 bases, with 16 bases sitting between them. There are 15 residues in the CDR3. For the CDR3, the DNA is TGTGCCAGCAGGGGCATGGGGTTCCCGTACAATGAGCAGTTCTTC. Its protein product is CASRGMGFPYNEQFF.

This clonotype was detected ten times or more. This chain uses TRBV29-1 with TRBJ2-5; 9 bases match TRBD2. This CDR3 is 13 amino acids long. CDR1 and CDR2 from the germline V gene are SQVTM and ANQGSEA. V was clipped by 6 bases and J by 5 bases; unmatched bases: 7. CDR3 in amino acids: CSVLAGDVETQYF. Here the CDR3 DNA reads TGCAGCGTGTTAGCGGGAGATGTTGAGACCCAGTACTTC.

Turning to this clonotype: At one of its ends the junction is not consistent with the germline gene, which may arise from a read error. The chain has TRBV4-1 and TRBJ1-2, with D unclear. CDR3 length: 13 residues. The germline gives CDR1 MGHRA, CDR2 YSYEKL. CDR3 sequence: CVSSQVREYGYTF. CDR3 DNA: TGCGTCAGCAGCCAAGTACGTGAATATGGCTACACCTTC.

V gene TRBV6-1 combines with J gene TRBJ2-1, with D possibly being TRBD1 or TRBD2 (5 bases each). Trimming left V 6 bases short and J 7 bases short, with 22 bases between. The CDR3 consists of 16 residues. CDR1 and CDR2 from the germline V gene are MNHNS and SASEGT. CDR3 DNA: TGTGCCAGCAGGACCCCCGGGACCCTATCCGGTAATGAGCAGTTCTTC. Its translation is CASRTPGTLSGNEQFF.

In its sample, this clonotype was seen a few times. The chain uses TRBV6-5 and TRBJ2-5; 9 bases match TRBD2. Germline CDR1 and CDR2: MNHEY and SVGAGI. This CDR3 comprises 15 residues. J gave up 5 bases and V 5 bases, and 9 bases lay outside the gene matches. The CDR3 DNA is TGTGCCAGCAGTCCCTTAGCGGGAGTAAAGGAGACCCAGTACTTC. This sequence encodes CASSPLAGVKETQYF.

The chain joins TRBV12-3 or TRBV12-4 to TRBJ1-2, with 8 bases that match TRBD1. CDR3 length equals 12 residues. V lost 6 bases and J lost 8; bases outside the gene matches: 5. The CDR3 sequence is CASSRTGFGYTF. The CDR3, as DNA: TGTGCCAGCAGCAGGACAGGGTTCGGCTACACCTTC.

The rearrangement joins TRBV20-1 to TRBJ1-2, with 7 bases that match TRBD1. With 5 bases clipped from V and 3 bases from J, the junction kept 15 bases outside the gene matches. CDR1 is DFQATT and CDR2 is SNEGSKA in the germline V gene (reference sequence). The length of the CDR3 is 16 residues. The CDR3 here is CSAPPPGQIYDYGYTF. In DNA form, the CDR3 reads TGCAGTGCTCCTCCCCCGGGACAGATTTATGACTATGGCTACACCTTC.

This clonotype was detected only once. V usage is TRBV20-1 and J usage is TRBJ2-1; 8 positions agree with TRBD2. Losses at the gene ends were 3 bases for V and 7 bases for J; bases not matched to a gene: 14. This CDR3 spans 16 amino acids. Looked up from germline, CDR1 is DFQATT and CDR2 is SNEGSKA (reference sequence). DNA for the CDR3: TGCAGTGCTAGCCCTGTGGATCGGGAGGGTATGAATGAGCAGTTCTTC. It is translated as CSASPVDREGMNEQFF.

V gene TRBV20-1 combines with J gene TRBJ2-7; a possible D gene is TRBD2 (5 bases). The CDR3 extends over 13 amino acids. The germline V and J ends were trimmed by 5 bases and 4 bases, with 15 bases remaining between them. From germline, CDR1 is DFQATT and CDR2 SNEGSKA (reference sequence). For the CDR3, the DNA is TGCAGTGCTGTATCTAGCCCCTCTTACGAGCAGTACTTC. This sequence encodes CSAVSSPSYEQYF.

The chain has TRBV5-1 and TRBJ2-3; D call uncertain. The CDR3 consists of 16 residues. Trimming shortened V by 0 bases and J by 0 bases, and 11 bases separated the two germline ends. Germline V lookup: CDR1 SGHRS, CDR2 YFSETQ. The CDR3 sequence is CASSLALASSTDTQYF. The CDR3 coding sequence is TGCGCCAGCAGCTTGGCCCTTGCTTCTAGCACAGATACGCAGTATTTT.

The chain joins TRBV20-1 to TRBJ2-3, with 10 bases aligning to TRBD2. With 0 bases clipped from V and 6 bases from J, the junction kept 9 bases outside the gene matches. The germline V gene has CDR1 DFQATT and CDR2 SNEGSKA (reference sequence). The CDR3 consists of 16 residues. The CDR3 is CSARDPAGGSLDTQYF. The CDR3 DNA is TGCAGTGCTAGAGACCCAGCGGGGGGGTCATTGGATACGCAGTATTTT.

As regards this clonotype: One end of the junction does not line up with germline, which may come from a read error. V and J are TRBV6-6 and TRBJ2-1; a weak D match, TRBD1 (6 bases). Germline-derived CDR1 and CDR2 are MNHNY and SVGAGI (reference sequence). The CDR3 is 13 amino acids. The CDR3 loop reads CTSSESQGREQFF. For the CDR3, the DNA is TGTACCAGCAGTGAGTCACAGGGTCGTGAGCAGTTCTTC.

With respect to this clonotype: Compared with germline, one end of the junction differs, possibly owing to a read error. The chain combines TRBV5-5 with TRBJ2-3; the D gene could be TRBD1 or TRBD2 (5 bases each). The CDR3 is made up of 15 amino acids. The germline CDR1 and CDR2 sequences are SGHKS and YYEKEE (reference sequence). The CDR3 DNA reads TGTGCCAGCAGCTTAGGGACCTTTAGCACAGCTACGCAGTATTTT. Translation gives CASSLGTFSTATQYF.

This clonotype occurred a few times. The chain couples TRBV4-1 to TRBJ1-2; no clear D. The CDR3 consists of 17 residues. V was shortened by 0 bases and J by 5 bases, with 19 bases between the two germline ends. Germline V gives CDR1 MGHRA, CDR2 YSYEKL. In DNA form, the CDR3 reads TGCGCCAGCAGCCAAGACGGCCAAACCATCCGAACTTATGGCTACACCTTC. Its protein is CASSQDGQTIRTYGYTF.

The J gene is TRBJ1-2, the V gene TRBV9; D is uncertain. The V end lost 4 bases, the J end lost 4 bases, and 14 bases lay between the germline ends. This CDR3 region has 14 residues. CDR1 and CDR2 (germline): SGDLS, YYNGEE. CDR3 in amino acids: CASSTHPGLYGYTF. CDR3 in DNA: TGTGCCAGCAGCACTCATCCCGGGCTCTATGGCTACACCTTC.

This clonotype was detected once. This sequence joins TRBV4-1 and TRBJ1-5; 9 bases fit TRBD1. V shed 4 bases and J 0 bases; nucleotides not matched to a gene: 7. The CDR3 runs 17 residues. The V gene's germline CDR1 is MGHRA and CDR2 YSYEKL. CDR3 nucleotide sequence: TGCGCCAGCAGCCCGGTGACAGGGGGAAATAGCAATCAGCCCCAGCATTTT. Protein: CASSPVTGGNSNQPQHF.

This clonotype was seen many times. The V gene is TRBV6-6, the J gene TRBJ2-1; TRBD1 matches at 7 bases. Trimming took 6 bases from V and 4 from J; bases not matched to a gene: 6. This CDR3 is built from 14 residues. In germline, CDR1 is MNHNY, CDR2 SVGAGI (reference sequence). CDR3 sequence reads: CASRGDSPYNEQFF. DNA of the CDR3: TGTGCCAGCAGGGGGGACAGTCCTTACAATGAGCAGTTCTTC.

V is TRBV9 and J is TRBJ2-7; D gene unclear. The germline V gene has CDR1 SGDLS and CDR2 YYNGEE. CDR3 length equals 14 residues. Trimming left V 1 base short and J 0 bases short, with 8 bases between. CDR3 coding DNA: TGTGCCAGCAGCGTATCCTCTAGCTCCTACGAGCAGTACTTC. This gives the protein CASSVSSSSYEQYF.

This clonotype was found a few times. The CDR3 bases are TGCAGCGTTACCGCCGGCCCCTACGAGCAGTACTTC. It encodes CSVTAGPYEQYF. This chain joins TRBV29-1 and TRBJ2-7; D unresolved. The CDR3 covers 12 residues. Per the germline V gene, CDR1 is SQVTM and CDR2 is ANQGSEA. V dropped 5 bases and J dropped 2 bases, with 10 bases sitting between them.